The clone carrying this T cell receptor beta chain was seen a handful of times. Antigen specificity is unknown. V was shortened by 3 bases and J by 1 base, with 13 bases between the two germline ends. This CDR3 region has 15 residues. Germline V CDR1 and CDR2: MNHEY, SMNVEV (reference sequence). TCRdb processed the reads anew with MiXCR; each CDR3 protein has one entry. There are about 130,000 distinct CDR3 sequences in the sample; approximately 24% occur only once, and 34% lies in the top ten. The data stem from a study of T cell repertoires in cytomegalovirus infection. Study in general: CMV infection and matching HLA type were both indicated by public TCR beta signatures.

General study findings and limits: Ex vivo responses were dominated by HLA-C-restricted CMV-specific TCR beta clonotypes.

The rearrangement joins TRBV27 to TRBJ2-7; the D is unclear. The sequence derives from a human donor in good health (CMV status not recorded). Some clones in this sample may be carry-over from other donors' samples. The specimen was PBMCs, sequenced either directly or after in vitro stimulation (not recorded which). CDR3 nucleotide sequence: TGTGCCAGCAGTTTGGGTCCGAACCCTTCCTACGAGCAGTACTTC. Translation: CASSLGPNPSYEQYF.